This T cell receptor (beta chain) was captured in a study of blood T cell repertoires in COVID-19. Overall study: Sites in the United States, Italy and Spain provided acute and convalescent COVID-19 samples. PBMCs, B-cell-depleted T cells, or T cells were the source of the cDNA or gDNA that made up the material.

Germline CDR1 reads MGHDK; CDR2 reads SYGVNS. CDR3 length: 16 amino acids. Trimming took off 4 bases at V and 8 bases at J, with 20 bases between the two ends. In the authors' workflow: Estimated nucleated cell counts came from reference gene primer amplification. Data came from immunoSEQ multiplex PCR; TCRdb stores just in-frame clones and leaves some out. The DNA gave D and trimming, while V, J and clone size come from that table. The sample records 200,000 or so clones, approximately 84% being singletons. The sequencing sample was made of peripheral blood. The J gene is TRBJ1-4, the V gene TRBV25-1; D may be TRBD1 (5 bases). The sequence derives from a man aged 40-49 years with active or convalescent COVID-19. The CDR3: CASSGSIGGVGEKLFF. The CDR3 DNA reads as TGTGCCAGCAGTGGAAGTATCGGAGGGGTTGGGGAAAAACTGTTTTTT.